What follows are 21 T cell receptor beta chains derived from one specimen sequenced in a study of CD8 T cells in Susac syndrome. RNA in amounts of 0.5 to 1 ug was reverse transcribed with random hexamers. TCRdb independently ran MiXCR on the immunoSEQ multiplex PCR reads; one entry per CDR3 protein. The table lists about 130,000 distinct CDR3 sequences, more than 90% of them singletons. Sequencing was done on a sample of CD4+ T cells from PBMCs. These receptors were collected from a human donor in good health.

The CDR3 DNA sequence: TGTGCCAGCAGCCTAGTTAGCGGGAGTTTCTCCTACAATGAGCAGTTCTTC. This translates into CASSLVSGSFSYNEQFF. The genes are TRBV4-2 and TRBJ2-1; TRBD2 aligns across 9 bases. J lost 0 bases, V lost 4 bases, and 7 bases had no gene match. In germline, CDR1 is LGHNA, CDR2 YNFKEQ. This CDR3 comprises 17 residues.

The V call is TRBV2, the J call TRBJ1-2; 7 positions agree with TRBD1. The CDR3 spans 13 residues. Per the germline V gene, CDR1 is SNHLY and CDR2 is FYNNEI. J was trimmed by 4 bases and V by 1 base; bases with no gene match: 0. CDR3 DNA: TGTGCCAGCAGTGAAGGGACAGGCTATGGCTACACCTTC. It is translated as CASSEGTGYGYTF.

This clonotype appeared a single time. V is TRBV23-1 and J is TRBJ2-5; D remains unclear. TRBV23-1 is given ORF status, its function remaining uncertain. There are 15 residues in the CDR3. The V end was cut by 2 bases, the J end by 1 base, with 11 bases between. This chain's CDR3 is CASSQHDGSQETQYF. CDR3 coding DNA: TGCGCCAGCAGTCAACACGACGGATCCCAAGAGACCCAGTACTTC.

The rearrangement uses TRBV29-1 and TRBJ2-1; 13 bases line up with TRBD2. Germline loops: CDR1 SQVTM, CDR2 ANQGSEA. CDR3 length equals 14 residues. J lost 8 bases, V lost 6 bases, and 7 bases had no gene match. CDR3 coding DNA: TGCAGCGTGATGACTAGCGGGAGGAACGATGAGCAGTTCTTC. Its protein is CSVMTSGRNDEQFF.

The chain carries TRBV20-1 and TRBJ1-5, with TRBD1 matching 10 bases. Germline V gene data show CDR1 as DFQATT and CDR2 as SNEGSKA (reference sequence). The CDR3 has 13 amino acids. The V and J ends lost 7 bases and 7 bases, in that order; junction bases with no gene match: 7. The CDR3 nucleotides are TGCAGTGTAGACAGGGGGCATAGCCAGCCCCAGCATTTT. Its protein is CSVDRGHSQPQHF.

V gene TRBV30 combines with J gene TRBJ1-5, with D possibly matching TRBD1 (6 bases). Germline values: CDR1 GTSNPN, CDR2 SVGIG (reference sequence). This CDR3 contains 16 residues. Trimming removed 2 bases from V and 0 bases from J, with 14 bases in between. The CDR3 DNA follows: TGTGCCTGGAGTCCGAGACAGGCGTATAGCAATCAGCCCCAGCATTTT. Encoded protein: CAWSPRQAYSNQPQHF.

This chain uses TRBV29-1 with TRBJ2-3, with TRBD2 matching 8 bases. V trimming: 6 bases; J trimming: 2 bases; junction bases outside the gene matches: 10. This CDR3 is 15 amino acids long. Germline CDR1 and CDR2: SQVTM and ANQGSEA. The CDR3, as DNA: TGCAGCGTCTCCGGGAGAGCGGGAGACACAGATACGCAGTATTTT. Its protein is CSVSGRAGDTDTQYF.

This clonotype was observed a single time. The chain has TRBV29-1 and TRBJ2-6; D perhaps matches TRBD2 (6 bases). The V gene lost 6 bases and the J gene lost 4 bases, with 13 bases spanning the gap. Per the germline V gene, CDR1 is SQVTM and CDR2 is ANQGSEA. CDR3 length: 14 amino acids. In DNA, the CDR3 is TGCAGCGTAGACGGGGGTGGCGGGGCCAACGTCCTGACTTTC. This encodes CSVDGGGGANVLTF.

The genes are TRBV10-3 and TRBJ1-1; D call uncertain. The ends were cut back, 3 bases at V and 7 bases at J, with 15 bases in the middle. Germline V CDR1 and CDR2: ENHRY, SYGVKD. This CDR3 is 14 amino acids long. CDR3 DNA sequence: TGTGCCATCAGTGACGGTTCGGGCCGTCTTGAAGCTTTCTTT. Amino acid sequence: CAISDGSGRLEAFF.

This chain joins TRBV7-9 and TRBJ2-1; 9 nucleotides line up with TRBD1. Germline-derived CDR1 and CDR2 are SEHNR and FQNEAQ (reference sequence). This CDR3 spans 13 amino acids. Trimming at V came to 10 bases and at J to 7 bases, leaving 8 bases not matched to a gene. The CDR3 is CAILQGAGNEQFF. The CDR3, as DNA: TGTGCCATACTACAGGGGGCAGGGAATGAGCAGTTCTTC.

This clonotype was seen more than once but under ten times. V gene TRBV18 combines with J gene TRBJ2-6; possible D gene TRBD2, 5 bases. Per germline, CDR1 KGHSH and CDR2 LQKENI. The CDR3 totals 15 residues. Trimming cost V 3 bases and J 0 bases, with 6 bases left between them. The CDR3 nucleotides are TGTGCCAGCTCACCCGGGATCTCTGGGGCCAACGTCCTGACTTTC. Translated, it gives CASSPGISGANVLTF.

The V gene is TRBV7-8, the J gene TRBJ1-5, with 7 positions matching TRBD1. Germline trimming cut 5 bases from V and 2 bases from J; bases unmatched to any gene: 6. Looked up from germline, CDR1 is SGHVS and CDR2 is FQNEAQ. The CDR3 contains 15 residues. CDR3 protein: CASSRQGRGNQPQHF. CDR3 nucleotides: TGTGCCAGCAGCCGACAGGGTAGAGGCAATCAGCCCCAGCATTTT.

Written as DNA, the CDR3 is TGTGCCAGCAGTTTGCCGGGCCGAAAAGAGACCCAGTACTTC. Its translation: CASSLPGRKETQYF. This chain connects TRBV28 to TRBJ2-5; D remains unclear. The germline V gene has CDR1 MDHEN and CDR2 SYDVKM. The CDR3 spans 14 residues. V shed 3 bases and J shed 3 bases, with 11 bases lying between them.

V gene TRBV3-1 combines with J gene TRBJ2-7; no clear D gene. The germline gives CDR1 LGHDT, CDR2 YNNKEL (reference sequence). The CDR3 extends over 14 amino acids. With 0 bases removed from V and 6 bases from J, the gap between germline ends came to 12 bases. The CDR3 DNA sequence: TGTGCCAGCAGCCAAGATTGGGTTTCGGGCGAGCAGTACTTC. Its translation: CASSQDWVSGEQYF.

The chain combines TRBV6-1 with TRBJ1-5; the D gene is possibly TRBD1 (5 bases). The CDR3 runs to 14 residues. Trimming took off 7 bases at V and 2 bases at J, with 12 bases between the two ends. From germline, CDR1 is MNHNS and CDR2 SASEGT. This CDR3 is CASMGGAGNQPQHF. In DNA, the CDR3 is TGTGCCAGCATGGGAGGGGCAGGCAATCAGCCCCAGCATTTT.

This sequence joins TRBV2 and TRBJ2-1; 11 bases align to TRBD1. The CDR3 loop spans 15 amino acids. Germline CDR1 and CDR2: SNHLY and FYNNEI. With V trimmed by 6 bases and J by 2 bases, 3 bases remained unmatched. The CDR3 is CASRGGQGAYNEQFF. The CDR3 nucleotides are TGTGCCAGCAGGGGGGGACAGGGGGCCTACAATGAGCAGTTCTTC.

The CDR3 DNA sequence: TGCGCCAGCAGCTTCGACGGGGTAGGCACAGATACGCAGTATTTT. Translating gives CASSFDGVGTDTQYF. The chain has TRBV5-1 and TRBJ2-3; D is perhaps TRBD2 (5 bases). CDR3 length equals 15 residues. V lost 2 bases to trimming and J lost 1 base, with 11 bases between them. Germline CDR1 SGHRS, CDR2 YFSETQ.

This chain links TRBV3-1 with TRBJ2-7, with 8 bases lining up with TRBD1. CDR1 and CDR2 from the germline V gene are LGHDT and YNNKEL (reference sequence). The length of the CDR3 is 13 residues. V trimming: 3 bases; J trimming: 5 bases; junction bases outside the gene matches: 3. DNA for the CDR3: TGTGCCAGCAGCCACTGGACAGGGAACGAGCAGTACTTC. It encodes CASSHWTGNEQYF.

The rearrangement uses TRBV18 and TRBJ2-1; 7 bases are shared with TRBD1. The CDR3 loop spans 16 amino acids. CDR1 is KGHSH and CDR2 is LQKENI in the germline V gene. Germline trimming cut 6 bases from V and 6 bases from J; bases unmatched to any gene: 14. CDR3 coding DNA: TGTGCCAGCTCCTTCTACGACAGGGCCGTGGTCAATGAGCAGTTCTTC. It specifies CASSFYDRAVVNEQFF.

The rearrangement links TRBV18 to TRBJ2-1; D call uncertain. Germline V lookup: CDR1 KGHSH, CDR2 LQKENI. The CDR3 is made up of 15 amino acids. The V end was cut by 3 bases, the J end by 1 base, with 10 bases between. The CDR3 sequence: CASSPKLASYNEQFF. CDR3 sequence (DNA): TGTGCCAGCTCACCTAAGTTGGCTTCCTACAATGAGCAGTTCTTC.

The CDR3 region has the DNA TGTGCCAGTAGTATAGCCCAAAAAGCCGCCTACGGCGGAAAGCAGCAGTTCTTC. It yields the protein CASSIAQKAAYGGKQQFF. The chain links TRBV19 to TRBJ2-1, with unresolved D. Germline loops: CDR1 LNHDA, CDR2 SQIVND (reference sequence). V was shortened by 1 base and J by 11 bases, with 27 bases between the two germline ends. The CDR3 is 18 residues long.